These 22 T cell receptor beta chains were sequenced from one sample in a study of cytomegalovirus exposure and HLA in healthy donors. With 60 Vbeta and 13 Jbeta primers, the PCR was carried out. Profiled with immunoSEQ multiplex PCR; TCRdb holds only in-frame clones, not every one. The sample comprises some 170,000 clones, over 80% of which are singletons, and about 1.6% rests with the top ten. The sequenced sample consisted of PBMCs. These receptors were obtained from a girl aged 10-17 years in good health and CMV-seropositive.

The genes are TRBV30 and TRBJ2-3; TRBD2 aligns across 13 bases. This CDR3 region has 17 residues. Germline CDR1 reads GTSNPN; CDR2 reads SVGIG (reference sequence). J gave up 6 bases and V 5 bases, and 14 bases lay outside the gene matches. In nucleotides, the CDR3 is TGTGCCTGGGGCGAACTAGCGGGGGGGCTGGTTGGGGATACGCAGTATTTT. This gives the protein CAWGELAGGLVGDTQYF.

The genes are TRBV7-2 and TRBJ2-3, with 9 bases aligning to TRBD2. This CDR3 has 16 residues. Trimming removed 2 bases from V and 6 bases from J; junction bases left unmatched: 9. Germline assignment: CDR1 SGHTA and CDR2 FQGNSA. The CDR3 spells CASSLIAGGPGDTQYF. The CDR3 DNA reads TGTGCCAGCAGCTTAATCGCGGGGGGGCCCGGGGATACGCAGTATTTT.

On this clone: Other DNA sequences in this specimen translate into the identical CDR3. The rearrangement links TRBV7-2 to TRBJ1-2, with a weak D call TRBD1 (5 bases). The CDR3 is made up of 14 amino acids. Deletions cut 1 base from V and 7 bases from J, with 13 bases between. Germline V gene data show CDR1 as SGHTA and CDR2 as FQGNSA. CDR3 sequence: CASSLVGGSGGYTF. The CDR3 nucleotides are TGTGCCAGCAGCTTAGTTGGGGGGAGTGGTGGCTACACCTTC.

J is TRBJ2-7 and V is TRBV5-4; 10 nucleotides line up with TRBD2. CDR3 length: 16 amino acids. Germline trimming cut 0 bases from V and 0 bases from J; bases unmatched to any gene: 3. Germline loops: CDR1 SGHNT, CDR2 YYREEE (reference sequence). The DNA for the CDR3 is TGTGCCAGCAGCTTGGGACTAGCGGGCCTCTCCTACGAGCAGTACTTC. It translates to CASSLGLAGLSYEQYF.

This clone has a handful of counts. V and J are TRBV6-1 and TRBJ2-7, with D possibly matching TRBD1 (6 bases). The germline V gene has CDR1 MNHNS and CDR2 SASEGT. CDR3 length: 15 amino acids. Between the trimmed V and J ends, which lost 2 bases and 6 bases, there was a span of 17 bases. CDR3 protein: CASSEYEGGSGEQYF. The DNA for the CDR3 is TGTGCCAGCAGTGAATACGAAGGGGGATCGGGCGAGCAGTACTTC.

For the CDR3, the DNA is TGTGCCTGGAGTAGGGGGGGGCCAGATACGCAGTATTTT. The encoded protein is CAWSRGGPDTQYF. The rearrangement links TRBV30 to TRBJ2-3, with TRBD2 as a possible D gene (7 bases). The CDR3 spans 13 residues. Per the germline V gene, CDR1 is GTSNPN and CDR2 is SVGIG (reference sequence). V was clipped by 2 bases and J by 4 bases, with 10 bases between them.

This clone has a handful of counts. The gene calls are TRBV5-1 and TRBJ2-1, with no clear D. CDR1 is SGHRS, CDR2 YFSETQ, per germline. The V end was cut by 0 bases, the J end by 0 bases, with 7 bases between. The CDR3 contains 15 residues. CDR3 nucleotides: TGCGCCAGCAGCTTGGAGTATAGCTCCTACAATGAGCAGTTCTTC. Amino acids: CASSLEYSSYNEQFF.

This clone occurred a few times. V is TRBV4-1 and J is TRBJ1-4; 9 positions match TRBD1. The ends lost 2 bases at V and 8 bases at J; junction bases unmatched: 6. Germline V gene data show CDR1 as MGHRA and CDR2 as YSYEKL. This CDR3 region has 15 residues. The CDR3 here is CASSQPGTGWEKLFF. The DNA of the CDR3 is TGCGCCAGCAGCCAACCCGGGACAGGGTGGGAAAAACTGTTTTTT.

The V gene is TRBV11-2, the J gene TRBJ1-3; D gene ambiguous. V gave up 5 bases and J gave up 3 bases, with 11 bases separating them. CDR1 SGHAT and CDR2 FQNNGV come from the germline V gene. The CDR3 extends over 14 amino acids. The CDR3 bases are TGTGCCAGCAGCGCGGGGTTAATTGGAAACACCATATATTTT. Its translation is CASSAGLIGNTIYF. The whole variable domain, filled in from reference TRBV11-2 and TRBJ1-3, reads EAGVAQSPRYKIIEKRQSVAFWCNPISGHATLYWYQQILGQGPKLLIQFQNNGVVDDSQLPKDRFSAERLKGVDSTLKIQPAKLEDSAVYLCASSAGLIGNTIYFGEGSWLTVV.

The rearrangement uses TRBV27 and TRBJ1-2, with 8 bases aligning to TRBD1. The CDR3 length is 15 residues. The germline CDR1 and CDR2 sequences are MNHEY and SMNVEV (reference sequence). V shed 4 bases and J 5 bases; nucleotides not matched to a gene: 9. The CDR3 sequence: CASSSPWTGSYGYTF. The CDR3 coding sequence is TGTGCCAGCAGTTCACCCTGGACAGGGTCTTATGGCTACACCTTC.

This clone was recorded once. V gene TRBV19 combines with J gene TRBJ1-5; D not resolved. The CDR3 is 13 amino acids. The germline V and J ends were trimmed by 5 bases and 4 bases, with 9 bases remaining between them. Germline V gene data show CDR1 as LNHDA and CDR2 as SQIVND (reference sequence). CDR3 sequence: CASSSQSNQPQHF. CDR3 DNA: TGTGCCAGTAGTTCACAGAGTAATCAGCCCCAGCATTTT.

The V gene is TRBV5-4, the J gene TRBJ1-2, with 9 positions matching TRBD1. The V and J ends lost 3 bases and 8 bases, in that order; junction bases with no gene match: 17. Germline CDR1 and CDR2: SGHNT and YYREEE (reference sequence). This CDR3 spans 17 amino acids. CDR3 in amino acids: CASSSAPLEQGAGGYTF. In nucleotides, the CDR3 is TGTGCCAGCAGCTCAGCCCCCTTGGAACAGGGGGCAGGAGGCTACACCTTC.

The V call is TRBV9, the J call TRBJ1-1; D uncertain. Trimming shortened V by 3 bases and J by 1 base, and 7 bases separated the two germline ends. From germline, CDR1 is SGDLS and CDR2 YYNGEE. The CDR3 is 13 residues long. This CDR3 reads CASSAQSNTEAFF. The CDR3 DNA reads as TGTGCCAGCAGCGCTCAGTCGAACACTGAAGCTTTCTTT. The variable domain in full, with the rest retrieved from reference TRBV9 and TRBJ1-1, is DSGVTQTPKHLITATGQRVTLRCSPRSGDLSVYWYQQSLDQGLQFLIQYYNGEERAKGNILERFSAQQFPDLHSELNLSSLELGDSALYFCASSAQSNTEAFFGQGTRLTVV.

The chain has TRBV7-9 and TRBJ2-3, with D perhaps matching TRBD2 (6 bases). V shed 4 bases and J shed 1 base, with 12 bases lying between them. The V gene's germline CDR1 is SEHNR and CDR2 FQNEAQ (reference sequence). The CDR3 has 15 amino acids. The CDR3 region is CASSSVGGGTDTQYF. In DNA form, the CDR3 reads TGTGCCAGCAGCTCGGTCGGGGGAGGCACAGATACGCAGTATTTT.

The chain combines TRBV7-2 with TRBJ2-7, with a possible D match to TRBD2 (6 bases). The CDR3 sequence is 14 residues long. Trimming removed 3 bases from V and 2 bases from J, with 11 bases in between. Germline V gene lookup returns CDR1 SGHTA and CDR2 FQGNSA. The CDR3 loop reads CASSFELAAYEQYF. DNA of the CDR3: TGTGCCAGCAGCTTTGAATTAGCGGCCTACGAGCAGTACTTC.

This clone appeared once. The V gene is TRBV9, the J gene TRBJ2-3; TRBD2 might be the D (6 bases). The length of the CDR3 is 16 residues. V was clipped by 4 bases and J by 3 bases, with 18 bases between them. Germline values: CDR1 SGDLS, CDR2 YYNGEE. In nucleotides, the CDR3 is TGTGCCAGCAGCCCCCAGGATGGGGCGGGGACAGATACGCAGTATTTT. Encoded protein: CASSPQDGAGTDTQYF. The full variable domain, with the rest looked up from reference TRBV9 and TRBJ2-3, is DSGVTQTPKHLITATGQRVTLRCSPRSGDLSVYWYQQSLDQGLQFLIQYYNGEERAKGNILERFSAQQFPDLHSELNLSSLELGDSALYFCASSPQDGAGTDTQYFGPGTRLTVL.

The V gene is TRBV7-8, the J gene TRBJ2-5; D is possibly TRBD2 (5 bases). Germline CDR1 and CDR2: SGHVS and FQNEAQ. The CDR3 contains 15 residues. Deletions cut 2 bases from V and 4 bases from J, with 14 bases between. Here the CDR3 reads CASSLPSPSRETQYF. For the CDR3, the DNA is TGTGCCAGCAGCTTACCATCACCTAGCCGAGAGACCCAGTACTTC.

The rearrangement uses TRBV11-2 and TRBJ2-7, with TRBD2 matching 11 bases. Losses at the gene ends were 3 bases for V and 4 bases for J; bases not matched to a gene: 5. Germline CDR1 SGHAT, CDR2 FQNNGV. This CDR3 comprises 15 residues. CDR3: CASSFGTSGGYEQYF. The CDR3 DNA reads TGTGCCAGCAGCTTTGGGACTAGCGGAGGTTACGAGCAGTACTTC.

This clone was seen a handful of times. This chain connects TRBV5-8 to TRBJ2-2; 12 bases are a match to TRBD2. The CDR3 length is 18 residues. The ends lost 0 bases at V and 4 bases at J; junction bases unmatched: 7. CDR1 SGHTS and CDR2 YDEGEE come from the germline V gene. CDR3 nucleotide sequence: TGTGCCAGCAGCTTGGCCCGGACTAGCGGGAATCCCACCGGGGAGCTGTTTTTT. Translated: CASSLARTSGNPTGELFF.

The chain combines TRBV28 with TRBJ2-1; 8 positions match TRBD1. The V gene's germline CDR1 is MDHEN and CDR2 SYDVKM. This CDR3 has 15 residues. The J segment lost 6 bases and the V segment lost 4 bases, leaving 8 bases of the junction unmatched. CDR3: CASSSQGEQGNEQFF. The CDR3 DNA follows: TGTGCCAGCAGTTCACAGGGGGAACAAGGCAATGAGCAGTTCTTC.

V is TRBV7-2 and J is TRBJ2-7; 7 bases align to TRBD1. The CDR3 is 14 residues long. Trimming took 6 bases from V and 2 from J; bases not matched to a gene: 7. Germline-derived CDR1 and CDR2 are SGHTA and FQGNSA. The CDR3 spells CASRKDRHPYEQYF. Here the CDR3 DNA reads TGTGCCAGCAGAAAGGACAGGCACCCCTACGAGCAGTACTTC.

This sequence joins TRBV6-6 and TRBJ2-3; D remains unclear. CDR3 length equals 12 residues. Germline CDR1 is MNHNY and CDR2 is SVGAGI (reference sequence). The germline V and J ends were trimmed by 6 bases and 2 bases, with 6 bases remaining between them. As DNA, the CDR3 is TGTGCCAGCAGCCCCTACACAGATACGCAGTATTTT. Amino acids: CASSPYTDTQYF.